These 24 T cell receptor beta chains came from one sample sequenced in a study of PD-1 blockade in classical Hodgkin lymphoma. Clones were read by immunoSEQ multiplex PCR, and TCRdb kept only the in-frame ones, dropping some. The sample has about 22,000 clones; roughly 89% are singletons. Time point meaning: newly diagnosed, previously untreated cHL patient sample. Purification of CD4+ T cells from thawed PBMCs was performed via magnetic negative selection. The sequencing sample was made of CD4+ T cells from blood. The receptors shown here come from a human donor with classical Hodgkin lymphoma.

This chain connects TRBV18 to TRBJ2-2; a weak D match, TRBD2 (6 bases). The CDR3 has 15 amino acids. V gave up 3 bases and J gave up 4 bases, with 12 bases separating them. Germline-derived CDR1 and CDR2 are KGHSH and LQKENI. For the CDR3, the DNA is TGTGCCAGCTCACCTGTACTAGCTGTCACCGGGGAGCTGTTTTTT. Translated, it gives CASSPVLAVTGELFF.

The chain carries TRBV7-9 and TRBJ2-3, with 9 bases lining up with TRBD1. Per germline, CDR1 SEHNR and CDR2 FQNEAQ (reference sequence). The J segment lost 5 bases and the V segment lost 4 bases, leaving 4 bases of the junction unmatched. CDR3 length: 14 residues. The CDR3 DNA reads as TGTGCCAGCAGCTCGGGACAGGGTCGAGATACGCAGTATTTT. Residues: CASSSGQGRDTQYF.

This chain joins TRBV30 and TRBJ1-1; D is perhaps TRBD1 (6 bases). Germline assignment: CDR1 GTSNPN and CDR2 SVGIG (reference sequence). Trimming took off 5 bases at V and 6 bases at J, with 19 bases between the two ends. The CDR3 contains 14 residues. The DNA of the CDR3 is TGTGCCTGGGGGGGGAGACAGGAGGCCGCTGAAGCTTTCTTT. Its translation is CAWGGRQEAAEAFF. Variable domain in full (rest from reference TRBV30 and TRBJ1-1): SQTIHQWPATLVQPVGSPLSLECTVEGTSNPNLYWYRQAAGRGLQLLFYSVGIGQISSEVPQNLSASRPQDRQFILSSKKLLLSDSGFYLCAWGGRQEAAEAFFGQGTRLTVV.

This chain links TRBV4-1 with TRBJ2-7, with D possibly TRBD2 on 6 matching bases. The CDR3 sequence is 16 residues long. V lost 0 bases and J 0 bases, leaving 12 bases between the germline ends. Looked up from germline, CDR1 is MGHRA and CDR2 is YSYEKL. The CDR3 loop is CASSQDAGLYSYEQYF. The CDR3, as DNA: TGCGCCAGCAGCCAAGATGCGGGGCTATACTCCTACGAGCAGTACTTC.

V and J are TRBV19 and TRBJ2-5; 10 nucleotides align to TRBD1. This CDR3 region has 13 residues. J lost 5 bases, V lost 5 bases, and 2 bases had no gene match. Germline CDR1 reads LNHDA; CDR2 reads SQIVND (reference sequence). In nucleotides, the CDR3 is TGTGCCAGTAGTCGACAGGGGGCCGAGACCCAGTACTTC. This gives the protein CASSRQGAETQYF.

The chain is built from TRBV6-1 and TRBJ2-4; D not resolved. This CDR3 has 15 residues. From germline, CDR1 is MNHNS and CDR2 SASEGT. V lost 3 bases and J lost 0, with 9 bases in between. The CDR3 loop is CASSDQGLAKNIQYF. The CDR3 DNA reads as TGTGCCAGCAGTGACCAAGGGCTAGCCAAAAACATTCAGTACTTC.

Only one count was recorded for this clone. The chain is built from TRBV5-1 and TRBJ1-3; D might be TRBD1 (5 bases). The CDR3 extends over 15 amino acids. V was trimmed by 4 bases and J by 0 bases, leaving 11 bases between them. Germline values: CDR1 SGHRS, CDR2 YFSETQ. CDR3 residues: CASSPQGGSGNTIYF. The CDR3 DNA sequence: TGCGCCAGCAGCCCCCAGGGCGGCTCTGGAAACACCATATATTTT.

The V gene is TRBV7-9, the J gene TRBJ2-3; 7 positions match TRBD2. The CDR3 has 15 residues. Per the germline V gene, CDR1 is SEHNR and CDR2 is FQNEAQ (reference sequence). J gave up 3 bases and V 1 base, and 4 bases lay outside the gene matches. The CDR3 DNA follows: TGTGCCAGCAGCTTAGGGCGGGGGATTACAGATACGCAGTATTTT. It yields the protein CASSLGRGITDTQYF.

The chain is built from TRBV6-1 and TRBJ1-2, with D possibly being TRBD1 (6 bases). Germline CDR1 MNHNS, CDR2 SASEGT. The CDR3 length is 13 residues. The V end lost 1 base, the J end lost 7 bases, and 10 bases lay between the germline ends. This CDR3 is CASSEVQGSGYTF. DNA of the CDR3: TGTGCCAGCAGTGAAGTCCAGGGGAGTGGCTACACCTTC.

This chain connects TRBV30 to TRBJ1-6; 9 positions agree with TRBD1. Germline-derived CDR1 and CDR2 are GTSNPN and SVGIG (reference sequence). J gave up 13 bases and V 2 bases, and 9 bases lay outside the gene matches. This CDR3 is 14 amino acids long. CDR3 protein: CAWSKDRGNRPLHF. CDR3 coding DNA: TGTGCCTGGAGTAAGGACAGGGGAAATCGGCCCCTCCACTTT.

This clone turned up a few times. The gene calls are TRBV7-9 and TRBJ1-4; 7 bases align to TRBD1. The CDR3 is 13 amino acids. The germline gives CDR1 SEHNR, CDR2 FQNEAQ (reference sequence). V was clipped by 3 bases and J by 8 bases; unmatched bases: 3. The CDR3 sequence: CASSFDRAEKLFF. The CDR3 DNA sequence: TGTGCCAGCAGCTTTGACAGGGCCGAAAAACTGTTTTTT.

The CDR3 DNA reads as TGTGCCAGTAGTGCCACAGGGACCACAGATACGCAGTATTTT. This translates into CASSATGTTDTQYF. The rearrangement joins TRBV19 to TRBJ2-3, with a possible D match to TRBD1 (6 bases). V lost 5 bases to trimming and J lost 2 bases, with 11 bases between them. This CDR3 comprises 14 residues. CDR1 is LNHDA and CDR2 is SQIVND in the germline V gene (reference sequence). Using reference TRBV19 and TRBJ2-3 for the parts outside the CDR3, the full variable domain is DGGITQSPKYLFRKEGQNVTLSCEQNLNHDAMYWYRQDPGQGLRLIYYSQIVNDFQKGDIAEGYSVSREKKESFPLTVTSAQKNPTAFYLCASSATGTTDTQYFGPGTRLTVL.

This chain joins TRBV6-6 and TRBJ2-5; 7 nucleotides align to TRBD2. Germline-derived CDR1 and CDR2 are MNHNY and SVGAGI (reference sequence). With V trimmed by 2 bases and J by 7 bases, 4 bases remained unmatched. This CDR3 comprises 13 residues. CDR3 region: CASSYQGGGTQYF. The CDR3 DNA sequence: TGTGCCAGCAGTTACCAGGGCGGGGGGACCCAGTACTTC.

The chain recombines TRBV14 with TRBJ1-6; D is uncertain. Trimming removed 4 bases from V and 12 bases from J, with 10 bases in between. Per germline, CDR1 SGHDN and CDR2 FVKESK. The CDR3 has 12 residues. The CDR3: CASSRSREPLHF. The CDR3 DNA sequence: TGTGCCAGCAGCCGTTCAAGGGAACCCCTCCACTTT.

The chain carries TRBV2 and TRBJ1-1; 10 bases line up with TRBD1. Germline V gene sequence: CDR1 SNHLY, CDR2 FYNNEI. The length of the CDR3 is 11 residues. V gave up 10 bases and J gave up 11 bases; unmatched junction bases: 7. CDR3 amino acids: CATRGTGEAFF. The CDR3 DNA is TGTGCCACCAGAGGGACAGGGGAGGCTTTCTTT. The full variable domain, with the rest looked up from reference TRBV2 and TRBJ1-1, is EPEVTQTPSHQVTQMGQEVILRCVPISNHLYFYWYRQILGQKVEFLVSFYNNEISEKSEIFDDQFSVERPDGSNFTLKIRSTKLEDSAMYFCATRGTGEAFFGQGTRLTVV.

The chain carries TRBV5-6 and TRBJ1-4; D remains ambiguous. In germline, CDR1 is SGHDT, CDR2 YYEEEE. The V and J ends lost 0 bases and 4 bases respectively, with 7 bases between them. This CDR3 is 14 amino acids long. The CDR3 DNA reads TGTGCCAGCAGCTTGGCCGTTCTTAATGAAAAACTGTTTTTT. Translating gives CASSLAVLNEKLFF.

This clone appeared a single time. The rearrangement joins TRBV11-2 to TRBJ1-2; 12 positions match TRBD1. V lost 1 base to trimming and J lost 4 bases; unmatched junction nucleotides: 4. CDR3 length: 16 residues. The germline gives CDR1 SGHAT, CDR2 FQNNGV. The chain's CDR3 is CASSLGDRGRGYGYTF. The DNA of the CDR3 is TGTGCCAGCAGCTTAGGGGACAGGGGGCGAGGCTATGGCTACACCTTC.

The chain employs TRBV6-5 and TRBJ2-1, with D maybe TRBD1 (5 bases). Deletions cut 5 bases from V and 4 bases from J, with 15 bases between. CDR1 and CDR2 (germline): MNHEY, SVGAGI. This CDR3 has 15 residues. Written as DNA, the CDR3 is TGTGCCAGCAGTCGACAGAGAGCGCTTTACAATGAGCAGTTCTTC. This codes for CASSRQRALYNEQFF.

V is TRBV2 and J is TRBJ2-3; D unresolved. The V end was cut by 7 bases, the J end by 4 bases, with 12 bases between. The CDR3 contains 13 residues. In germline, CDR1 is SNHLY, CDR2 FYNNEI. The CDR3, as DNA: TGTGCCAGCATCCTAGGAAGCGCAGATACGCAGTATTTT. Translated: CASILGSADTQYF.

This rearrangement joins TRBV10-3 to TRBJ1-1; 8 positions agree with TRBD1. Per the germline V gene, CDR1 is ENHRY and CDR2 is SYGVKD. Trimming took 8 bases from V and 5 from J; bases not matched to a gene: 7. CDR3 size: 13 residues. As DNA, the CDR3 is TGTGCCATCGGGGGCAGGGGGCGGACTGAAGCTTTCTTT. Protein sequence: CAIGGRGRTEAFF.

This chain links TRBV6-1 with TRBJ2-1; TRBD2 agrees at 13 bases. With V trimmed by 7 bases and J by 9 bases, 9 bases remained unmatched. The CDR3 length is 15 residues. Germline assignment: CDR1 MNHNS and CDR2 SASEGT. The CDR3 region is CASTQRLAGGVEQFF. The CDR3, as DNA: TGTGCCAGCACCCAGCGACTAGCGGGAGGCGTTGAGCAGTTCTTC.

The chain recombines TRBV2 with TRBJ2-5; 8 positions agree with TRBD2. The length of the CDR3 is 15 residues. The junction had 9 bases not matched to a gene; V was cut back by 4 bases and J by 5 bases. The V gene's germline CDR1 is SNHLY and CDR2 FYNNEI. The CDR3 bases are TGTGCCAGCAGTGTTCTTGCGGGGGGTGTGGAGACCCAGTACTTC. This translates into CASSVLAGGVETQYF. The variable domain in full, completed from reference TRBV2 and TRBJ2-5, reads EPEVTQTPSHQVTQMGQEVILRCVPISNHLYFYWYRQILGQKVEFLVSFYNNEISEKSEIFDDQFSVERPDGSNFTLKIRSTKLEDSAMYFCASSVLAGGVETQYFGPGTRLLVL.

The rearrangement joins TRBV5-8 to TRBJ1-6; no clear D. Between the trimmed V and J ends, which lost 1 base and 0 bases, there was a span of 8 bases. The CDR3 runs 16 residues. CDR1 is SGHTS, CDR2 YDEGEE, per germline. CDR3 sequence reads: CASSLTLFSYNSPLHF. CDR3 in DNA: TGTGCCAGCAGCTTGACCTTATTCTCCTATAATTCACCCCTCCACTTT.

The chain carries TRBV27 and TRBJ2-3; the match to TRBD1 covers 9 bases. The germline V gene encodes CDR1 MNHEY and CDR2 SMNVEV (reference sequence). This CDR3 comprises 13 residues. This CDR3 reads CAVGDRVSDTQYF. The CDR3 nucleotides read TGTGCGGTCGGGGACAGGGTTTCAGATACGCAGTATTTT.